What follows are 30 T cell receptor beta chains derived from one specimen sequenced in a study of PD-L1 blockade in urothelial cancer. Profiled with immunoSEQ multiplex PCR; TCRdb holds only in-frame clones, not every one. This table has more than 35,000 clones, 80% to 95% appearing once. This specimen was PBMCs, taken around atezolizumab (anti-PD-L1) treatment. These receptors came from a man aged 65-85 years with urothelial cancer.

This clone was seen only once. This chain uses TRBV28 with TRBJ2-7; 7 bases fit TRBD1. Germline assignment: CDR1 MDHEN and CDR2 SYDVKM. J gave up 7 bases and V 2 bases, and 8 bases lay outside the gene matches. The length of the CDR3 is 14 residues. CDR3 DNA: TGTGCCAGCAGTTTACTTCGACAGGGCGGGGAGCAGTACTTC. Translating it yields CASSLLRQGGEQYF.

CDR3 in amino acids: CASSTGQGENQPQHF. In DNA, the CDR3 is TGTGCCAGTAGTACGGGACAGGGGGAGAATCAGCCCCAGCATTTT. The genes are TRBV19 and TRBJ1-5; TRBD1 agrees at 11 bases. V was pared by 4 bases and J by 4 bases, with 3 bases of the junction left unmatched. The CDR3 is made up of 15 amino acids. Germline CDR1 and CDR2: LNHDA and SQIVND (reference sequence).

V usage is TRBV5-4 and J usage is TRBJ1-2, with 12 bases aligning to TRBD1. The junction had 9 bases not matched to a gene; V was cut back by 2 bases and J by 7 bases. The V gene's germline CDR1 is SGHNT and CDR2 YYREEE (reference sequence). The CDR3 is 16 amino acids. The CDR3, as DNA: TGTGCCAGCAGCTTTCCCTCGGGACAGGGGGCTGGTGGCTACACCTTC. Amino acid sequence: CASSFPSGQGAGGYTF.

V gene TRBV28 combines with J gene TRBJ2-1; TRBD2 might be the D (6 bases). The CDR3 consists of 12 residues. The germline V and J ends were trimmed by 4 bases and 6 bases, with 7 bases remaining between them. Germline-derived CDR1 and CDR2 are MDHEN and SYDVKM. DNA of the CDR3: TGTGCCAGCAGTTGGGGGGTCAATGAGCAGTTCTTC. Translated, it gives CASSWGVNEQFF.

This chain joins TRBV28 and TRBJ2-7, with 9 bases aligning to TRBD1. J gave up 12 bases and V 5 bases, and 11 bases lay outside the gene matches. The CDR3 is 13 residues long. Germline assignment: CDR1 MDHEN and CDR2 SYDVKM. DNA for the CDR3: TGTGCCAGCAGTGGACCGGGACAGGGTGGATGGTACTTC. Its protein product is CASSGPGQGGWYF.

This sequence joins TRBV5-1 and TRBJ2-3; no reliable D call. V was trimmed by 0 bases and J by 0 bases, leaving 5 bases between them. CDR3 size: 14 residues. Germline V gene data show CDR1 as SGHRS and CDR2 as YFSETQ. CDR3 nucleotide sequence: TGCGCCAGCAGCTTGGATATAAGCACAGATACGCAGTATTTT. Translated: CASSLDISTDTQYF.

V and J are TRBV5-1 and TRBJ1-1, with a tentative D call TRBD1 (6 bases). Germline V gene sequence: CDR1 SGHRS, CDR2 YFSETQ. V was cut by 3 bases and J by 5 bases, with 17 bases left in between. This CDR3 comprises 15 residues. The CDR3 here is CASSSISDSLTEAFF. The CDR3 nucleotides read TGCGCCAGCAGCTCAATATCGGACAGCCTGACTGAAGCTTTCTTT.

The chain employs TRBV19 and TRBJ2-2; D may be TRBD1 (5 bases). With 4 bases removed from V and 0 bases from J, the gap between germline ends came to 12 bases. Per the germline V gene, CDR1 is LNHDA and CDR2 is SQIVND (reference sequence). The CDR3 is made up of 16 amino acids. The DNA for the CDR3 is TGTGCCAGTAGTAGGGGCAGGCAACCGAACACCGGGGAGCTGTTTTTT. The encoded protein is CASSRGRQPNTGELFF.

A single count supports this clone. The chain carries TRBV12-1 and TRBJ2-7; TRBD2, as called in the table, went unchecked against the DNA. TRBV12-1 is marked as a pseudogene. This CDR3 region has 15 residues. CDR3 in DNA: TGTGCCAGCAGCCGCCAGCGGGAGGACCTCTACGAGCAGTACTTC. Translating it yields CASSRQREDLYEQYF.

V gene TRBV29-1 combines with J gene TRBJ1-4; no clear D gene. The germline V gene encodes CDR1 SQVTM and CDR2 ANQGSEA. CDR3 length equals 15 residues. V lost 0 bases and J 12 bases, leaving 20 bases between the germline ends. The DNA for the CDR3 is TGCAGCGTTGAAGAGGCAGTTCACGGGTTGTGGGAACTGTTTTTT. Its protein is CSVEEAVHGLWELFF.

The rearrangement joins TRBV6-1 to TRBJ1-2; D gene ambiguous. Germline CDR1 and CDR2: MNHNS and SASEGT. This CDR3 is 11 amino acids long. V lost 3 bases and J lost 3, with 2 bases in between. The CDR3 nucleotides are TGTGCCAGCAGTGACTACTATGGCTACACCTTC. It is translated as CASSDYYGYTF.

The chain combines TRBV5-4 with TRBJ1-3; 7 bases map to TRBD1. The CDR3 has 17 residues. V trimming: 0 bases; J trimming: 0 bases; junction bases outside the gene matches: 6. Germline CDR1 and CDR2: SGHNT and YYREEE (reference sequence). The CDR3 reads CASSLDGQALSGNTIYF. CDR3 sequence (DNA): TGTGCCAGCAGCTTGGATGGACAGGCGCTCTCTGGAAACACCATATATTTT.

The chain has TRBV18 and TRBJ1-1; 7 bases fit TRBD1. CDR1 and CDR2 from the germline V gene are KGHSH and LQKENI. The CDR3 has 15 amino acids. V lost 3 bases to trimming and J lost 5 bases; unmatched junction nucleotides: 9. The CDR3 bases are TGTGCCAGCTCACCTCCGGGACAGTTAACAACTGAAGCTTTCTTT. It is translated as CASSPPGQLTTEAFF. Full variable domain (missing parts from reference TRBV18 and TRBJ1-1): NAGVMQNPRHLVRRRGQEARLRCSPMKGHSHVYWYRQLPEEGLKFMVYLQKENIIDESGMPKERFSAEFPKEGPSILRIQQVVRGDSAAYFCASSPPGQLTTEAFFGQGTRLTVV.

This clone was found a few times. This CDR3 reads CATQRQGSYEQYF. As DNA, the CDR3 is TGTGCCACCCAGAGACAGGGATCCTACGAGCAGTACTTC. The chain couples TRBV6-5 to TRBJ2-7; 7 bases map to TRBD1. The CDR3 runs to 13 residues. Germline V gene data show CDR1 as MNHEY and CDR2 as SVGAGI. V lost 10 bases, J lost 1 base, and 7 bases stayed unmatched.

The chain links TRBV19 to TRBJ1-2; maybe TRBD1 (5 bases). V shed 3 bases and J shed 9 bases, with 20 bases lying between them. CDR3 length: 15 residues. Germline CDR1 is LNHDA and CDR2 is SQIVND (reference sequence). The CDR3 region is CASSIIPSQGYRYTF. The DNA for the CDR3 is TGTGCCAGTAGTATTATTCCTTCTCAGGGATATCGCTACACCTTC.

The chain has TRBV10-3 and TRBJ2-3, with 10 positions matching TRBD2. The V gene's germline CDR1 is ENHRY and CDR2 SYGVKD. The CDR3 covers 15 residues. This chain's CDR3 is CAVQASGSRADTQYF. CDR3 in DNA: TGTGCGGTCCAGGCTAGCGGGAGCAGGGCAGATACGCAGTATTTT.

The sample holds one count of this clone. The V gene is TRBV27, the J gene TRBJ2-7; 7 bases align to TRBD2. Germline assignment: CDR1 MNHEY and CDR2 SMNVEV (reference sequence). The CDR3 is 15 residues long. The V and J ends lost 3 bases and 4 bases, in that order; junction bases with no gene match: 9. CDR3 in amino acids: CASSFGGSLSYEQYF. CDR3 coding DNA: TGTGCCAGCAGTTTTGGCGGGAGTCTCTCTTACGAGCAGTACTTC.

This clone has only a few counts. The chain employs TRBV6-6 and TRBJ1-5; no definite D call. Germline CDR1 and CDR2: MNHNY and SVGAGI (reference sequence). The V gene lost 4 bases and the J gene lost 7 bases, with 14 bases spanning the gap. The CDR3 is made up of 14 amino acids. CDR3 region: CASSSRQAAQPQHF. The CDR3 DNA sequence: TGTGCCAGCAGTTCCCGCCAGGCAGCCCAGCCCCAGCATTTT.

The chain links TRBV11-1 to TRBJ1-1; 7 nucleotides match TRBD1. The CDR3 is 13 amino acids. After removal of 11 bases from V and 5 bases from J, the junction contained 11 bases not matched to a gene. Germline V CDR1 and CDR2: SGHAT, FQDESV (reference sequence). The CDR3 region has the DNA TGTGCCCCCGTCCGCAGGGGGGATACTGAAGCTTTCTTT. Amino acid sequence: CAPVRRGDTEAFF.

This clone has just one count. The chain recombines TRBV4-1 with TRBJ1-2; tentative D call: TRBD1 (6 bases). The CDR3 has 17 amino acids. The V and J ends lost 3 bases and 0 bases respectively, with 17 bases between them. CDR1 is MGHRA, CDR2 YSYEKL, per germline. CDR3 sequence: CASSHPARDKPNYGYTF. In DNA form, the CDR3 reads TGCGCCAGCAGCCATCCAGCCCGGGACAAGCCTAACTATGGCTACACCTTC.

The chain is built from TRBV5-5 and TRBJ2-5, with 13 bases aligning to TRBD2. V lost 1 base to trimming and J lost 5 bases; unmatched junction nucleotides: 5. This CDR3 has 16 residues. Germline CDR1 and CDR2: SGHKS and YYEKEE (reference sequence). The CDR3 here is CASSLTSGGVWETQYF. CDR3 sequence (DNA): TGTGCCAGCAGCTTGACTAGCGGGGGGGTTTGGGAGACCCAGTACTTC.

The chain couples TRBV6-1 to TRBJ2-3; D might be TRBD2 (5 bases). This CDR3 is built from 15 residues. From germline, CDR1 is MNHNS and CDR2 SASEGT. V was shortened by 0 bases and J by 8 bases, with 15 bases between the two germline ends. CDR3 nucleotide sequence: TGTGCCAGCAGTGAAGCGCGGACTGCCCCAGGTACGCAGTATTTT. Amino acids: CASSEARTAPGTQYF.

CDR3 bases: TGTGCCAGCTCAGCTGACCAGGGGATCGGCGCTGAAGCTTTCTTT. Translated: CASSADQGIGAEAFF. The chain employs TRBV18 and TRBJ1-1, with TRBD1 as a possible D gene (6 bases). With 5 bases removed from V and 6 bases from J, the gap between germline ends came to 19 bases. CDR1 is KGHSH and CDR2 is LQKENI in the germline V gene. This CDR3 has 15 amino acids. Variable domain in full (rest from reference TRBV18 and TRBJ1-1): NAGVMQNPRHLVRRRGQEARLRCSPMKGHSHVYWYRQLPEEGLKFMVYLQKENIIDESGMPKERFSAEFPKEGPSILRIQQVVRGDSAAYFCASSADQGIGAEAFFGQGTRLTVV.

This rearrangement joins TRBV28 to TRBJ2-7; weak D call: TRBD2 (6 bases). There are 14 residues in the CDR3. The germline CDR1 and CDR2 sequences are MDHEN and SYDVKM. With 3 bases removed from V and 2 bases from J, the gap between germline ends came to 11 bases. The CDR3 is CASSLAGRAYEQYF. Written as DNA, the CDR3 is TGTGCCAGCAGTTTGGCGGGGAGAGCCTACGAGCAGTACTTC.

In its sample, this clone was seen a few times. This chain connects TRBV7-9 to TRBJ2-5, with TRBD2 identical over 7 bases. V trimming: 4 bases; J trimming: 5 bases; junction bases outside the gene matches: 10. Per germline, CDR1 SEHNR and CDR2 FQNEAQ (reference sequence). The CDR3 contains 15 residues. The CDR3 spells CASSWWTGGGETQYF. DNA for the CDR3: TGTGCCAGCAGCTGGTGGACGGGGGGTGGGGAGACCCAGTACTTC.

The rearrangement joins TRBV11-3 to TRBJ2-5; a possible D gene is TRBD2 (5 bases). V was shortened by 5 bases and J by 2 bases, with 12 bases between the two germline ends. Germline V CDR1 and CDR2: SGHNT, YENEEA. The CDR3 runs to 14 residues. In nucleotides, the CDR3 is TGTGCCAGCAGCGCCGTCCGGGGACAAGAGACCCAGTACTTC. It specifies CASSAVRGQETQYF. Looking up the rest from reference TRBV11-3 and TRBJ2-5 gives the full variable domain: EAGVVQSPRYKIIEKKQPVAFWCNPISGHNTLYWYLQNLGQGPELLIRYENEEAVDDSQLPKDRFSAERLKGVDSTLKIQPAELGDSAVYLCASSAVRGQETQYFGPGTRLLVL.

The gene calls are TRBV27 and TRBJ1-2, with a weak D call TRBD1 (6 bases). CDR3 length: 16 amino acids. CDR1 is MNHEY and CDR2 is SMNVEV in the germline V gene (reference sequence). V was shortened by 5 bases and J by 2 bases, with 18 bases between the two germline ends. The CDR3: CASSPRPRDTNYGYTF. The DNA of the CDR3 is TGTGCCAGCAGTCCCCGACCCCGGGACACCAACTATGGCTACACCTTC.

The chain couples TRBV15 to TRBJ1-5; no firm D call. This CDR3 contains 13 residues. Trimming cost V 0 bases and J 5 bases, with 5 bases left between them. CDR1 is LNHNV, CDR2 YYDKDF, per germline (reference sequence). The CDR3 DNA reads as TGTGCCACCAGCAGAGACGGGTATCAGCCCCAGCATTTT. Protein: CATSRDGYQPQHF.

The gene calls are TRBV5-4 and TRBJ2-7; a possible D gene is TRBD1 (7 bases). With 4 bases removed from V and 3 bases from J, the gap between germline ends came to 23 bases. Germline-derived CDR1 and CDR2 are SGHNT and YYREEE (reference sequence). There are 17 residues in the CDR3. CDR3 loop: CASSNYGGAGGYYEQYF. CDR3 DNA: TGTGCCAGCAGCAACTACGGAGGGGCAGGGGGATACTACGAGCAGTACTTC.

V gene TRBV27 combines with J gene TRBJ2-7, with a tentative D call TRBD2 (6 bases). V lost 0 bases to trimming and J lost 4 bases, with 7 bases between them. CDR1 and CDR2 from the germline V gene are MNHEY and SMNVEV (reference sequence). This CDR3 comprises 13 residues. CDR3 region: CASSLSAGYEQYF. The DNA of the CDR3 is TGTGCCAGCAGTTTATCAGCGGGTTACGAGCAGTACTTC.